Listed below are T cell receptor beta chains from one sample, sequenced in a study of T-cell reconstitution after alpha-beta-depleted transplantation in children. A single record per CDR3 protein comes from TCRdb applying MiXCR to the PCR reads. This repertoire shows hundreds of thousands of distinct CDR3 sequences, around 16% found once; its top ten account for less than 4%. Specimen: PBMCs from the stem cell graft donor, collected from the stem cell graft. The source of these receptors is a human donor who donated a stem cell graft to a child with acute lymphoblastic leukemia. Each CDR3 is given with its conserved first and last residue. A D gene is named only where the DNA matches it firmly. Size tells how often a clone was seen (once, few, many) or the class of an expanded clone, and some rows leave it out.

cdr3_length: 16; d_call: NA; v_call: TRBV19; j_call: TRBJ2-1; clone_size: NA; cdr3_aa: CASSMGGSSSYNEQFF; cdr3_nt: TGTGCCAGTAGTATGGGCGGGTCGAGCTCCTACAATGAGCAGTTCTTC
cdr3_length: 17; d_call: NA; v_call: TRBV21-1; j_call: TRBJ2-3; clone_size: NA; cdr3_aa: CASSKAGSQTSTDTQYF; cdr3_nt: TGTGCCAGCAGCAAAGCCGGCAGCCAAACTAGCACAGATACGCAGTATTTT
cdr3_length: 14; d_call: NA; v_call: TRBV4-1; j_call: TRBJ2-7; clone_size: NA; cdr3_aa: CASSLILPGNEQYF; cdr3_nt: TGCGCCAGCAGCCTTATCCTCCCGGGGAACGAGCAGTACTTC
cdr3_length: 15; d_call: NA; v_call: TRBV12-5; j_call: TRBJ1-2; clone_size: NA; cdr3_aa: CASGLGGPGGFGYTF; cdr3_nt: TGTGCTAGTGGTTTGGGGGGTCCCGGGGGTTTTGGCTACACCTTC
cdr3_length: 15; d_call: NA; v_call: TRBV3-1; j_call: TRBJ2-1; clone_size: many; cdr3_aa: CASSQDPRSYNEQFF; cdr3_nt: TGTGCCAGCAGCCAAGATCCCAGGTCTTACAATGAGCAGTTCTTC
cdr3_length: 17; d_call: NA; v_call: TRBV5-1; j_call: TRBJ1-4; clone_size: NA; cdr3_aa: CASSGSLVGNSNEKLFF; cdr3_nt: TGCGCCAGCAGCGGGTCTCTGGTTGGGAACTCTAATGAAAAACTGTTTTTT
cdr3_length: 15; d_call: NA; v_call: TRBV9; j_call: TRBJ1-2; clone_size: NA; cdr3_aa: CASSPLRKGVMSYTF; cdr3_nt: TGTGCCAGCAGCCCCCTAAGGAAGGGGGTGATGAGCTACACCTTC
cdr3_length: 15; d_call: TRBD1; v_call: TRBV27; j_call: TRBJ2-2; clone_size: many; cdr3_aa: CASSSQGANTGELFF; cdr3_nt: TGTGCCAGCAGTTCACAGGGGGCGAACACCGGGGAGCTGTTTTTT
cdr3_length: 17; d_call: TRBD2; v_call: TRBV30; j_call: TRBJ2-7; clone_size: few; cdr3_aa: CAWNQGASGRVSYEQYF; cdr3_nt: TGTGCCTGGAATCAGGGGGCTAGCGGGAGGGTTTCCTACGAGCAGTACTTC
cdr3_length: 15; d_call: TRBD2; v_call: TRBV5-1; j_call: TRBJ2-1; clone_size: few; cdr3_aa: CASSSWTSGINEQFF; cdr3_nt: TGCGCCAGCAGCTCGTGGACTAGCGGGATCAATGAGCAGTTCTTC
cdr3_length: 18; d_call: TRBD2; v_call: TRBV5-4; j_call: TRBJ2-3; clone_size: few; cdr3_aa: CASSKPLGTSGSTDTQYF; cdr3_nt: TGTGCCAGCAGCAAACCGCTCGGGACTAGCGGGAGCACAGATACGCAGTATTTT
cdr3_length: 12; d_call: TRBD1; v_call: TRBV20-1; j_call: TRBJ1-2; clone_size: few; cdr3_aa: CSVTGTVYGYTF; cdr3_nt: TGCAGTGTAACGGGGACAGTGTATGGCTACACCTTC
cdr3_length: 14; d_call: TRBD2; v_call: TRBV10-3; j_call: TRBJ2-7; clone_size: NA; cdr3_aa: CAIGNSGSPFEQYF; cdr3_nt: TGTGCCATCGGAAATAGCGGGAGTCCCTTCGAGCAGTACTTC
cdr3_length: 16; d_call: TRBD1; v_call: TRBV7-8; j_call: TRBJ1-2; clone_size: few; cdr3_aa: CASSARDRGLNYGYTF; cdr3_nt: TGTGCCAGCAGCGCCCGGGACAGGGGACTAAACTATGGCTACACCTTC
cdr3_length: 16; d_call: NA; v_call: TRBV7-6; j_call: TRBJ2-2; clone_size: NA; cdr3_aa: CASSPEPGEGTGELFF; cdr3_nt: TGTGCCAGCAGCCCCGAGCCAGGGGAGGGGACCGGGGAGCTGTTTTTT
cdr3_length: 17; d_call: TRBD1; v_call: TRBV2; j_call: TRBJ2-6; clone_size: few; cdr3_aa: CASSRDSGFSGANVLTF; cdr3_nt: TGTGCCAGCAGTAGGGACAGCGGTTTCTCTGGGGCCAACGTCCTGACTTTC
cdr3_length: 15; d_call: NA; v_call: TRBV20-1; j_call: TRBJ1-5; clone_size: few; cdr3_aa: CSALTAGAGNQPQHF; cdr3_nt: TGCAGTGCTCTCACTGCAGGGGCGGGCAATCAGCCCCAGCATTTT
cdr3_length: 13; d_call: TRBD1; v_call: TRBV15; j_call: TRBJ1-1; clone_size: NA; cdr3_aa: CATSEGAPTEAFF; cdr3_nt: TGTGCCACCAGCGAGGGGGCCCCCACTGAAGCTTTCTTT
cdr3_length: 15; d_call: TRBD1; v_call: TRBV7-9; j_call: TRBJ2-5; clone_size: NA; cdr3_aa: CASSSGQGISETQYF; cdr3_nt: TGTGCCAGCAGCTCCGGACAGGGAATTTCGGAGACCCAGTACTTC
cdr3_length: 14; d_call: NA; v_call: TRBV2; j_call: TRBJ2-1; clone_size: NA; cdr3_aa: CASPNSRGYNEQFF; cdr3_nt: TGTGCCAGCCCCAATTCCCGGGGTTACAATGAGCAGTTCTTC
cdr3_length: 14; d_call: NA; v_call: TRBV15; j_call: TRBJ1-2; clone_size: NA; cdr3_aa: CATSRETGRYGYTF; cdr3_nt: TGTGCCACCAGCAGAGAAACAGGGAGGTATGGCTACACCTTC
cdr3_length: 12; d_call: NA; v_call: TRBV5-1; j_call: TRBJ1-2; clone_size: few; cdr3_aa: CAPGGAWDGYTF; cdr3_nt: TGCGCCCCGGGGGGGGCGTGGGATGGCTACACCTTC
cdr3_length: 18; d_call: NA; v_call: TRBV7-8; j_call: TRBJ1-2; clone_size: few; cdr3_aa: CASSSINIGQKLNYGYTF; cdr3_nt: TGTGCCAGCAGCTCCATAAACATTGGACAAAAACTTAACTATGGCTACACCTTC
cdr3_length: 14; d_call: NA; v_call: TRBV4-1; j_call: TRBJ2-7; clone_size: NA; cdr3_aa: CASRPQDSSYEQYF; cdr3_nt: TGCGCCAGCAGGCCGCAGGATTCCTCCTACGAGCAGTACTTC
cdr3_length: 16; d_call: NA; v_call: TRBV12-3/TRBV12-4; j_call: TRBJ1-1; clone_size: few; cdr3_aa: CASSLAVPYLNTEAFF; cdr3_nt: TGTGCCAGCAGTTTAGCGGTTCCCTATTTGAACACTGAAGCTTTCTTT
cdr3_length: 13; d_call: TRBD1; v_call: TRBV6-1; j_call: TRBJ2-1; clone_size: NA; cdr3_aa: CASSLGDREVQFF; cdr3_nt: TGTGCCAGCAGCCTGGGGGACAGGGAGGTTCAGTTCTTC
cdr3_length: 11; d_call: NA; v_call: TRBV5-1; j_call: TRBJ2-5; clone_size: many; cdr3_aa: CASSLAETQYF; cdr3_nt: TGCGCCAGCAGCTTGGCAGAGACCCAGTACTTC
cdr3_length: 14; d_call: NA; v_call: TRBV7-2; j_call: TRBJ2-7; clone_size: NA; cdr3_aa: CASSLLGFSYEQYF; cdr3_nt: TGTGCCAGCAGCTTATTAGGCTTTTCCTACGAGCAGTACTTC
cdr3_length: 13; d_call: NA; v_call: TRBV4-1; j_call: TRBJ2-7; clone_size: few; cdr3_aa: CASSQGGAYEQYF; cdr3_nt: TGCGCCAGCAGCCAAGGGGGCGCCTACGAGCAGTACTTC
cdr3_length: 14; d_call: NA; v_call: TRBV9; j_call: TRBJ2-2; clone_size: few; cdr3_aa: CASSPPEWPGELFF; cdr3_nt: TGTGCCAGCAGCCCCCCGGAGTGGCCCGGGGAGCTGTTTTTT
cdr3_length: 17; d_call: TRBD1; v_call: TRBV19; j_call: TRBJ1-1; clone_size: NA; cdr3_aa: CASSATGQGARWIEAFF; cdr3_nt: TGTGCCAGCAGCGCCACGGGACAGGGGGCACGATGGATAGAAGCTTTCTTT
cdr3_length: 10; d_call: NA; v_call: TRBV6-6; j_call: TRBJ2-7; clone_size: few; cdr3_aa: CASARYQQYF; cdr3_nt: TGTGCCAGCGCTAGGTACCAGCAGTACTTC
cdr3_length: 15; d_call: NA; v_call: TRBV29-1; j_call: TRBJ2-3; clone_size: few; cdr3_aa: CSVSGTDGGTDTQYF; cdr3_nt: TGCAGCGTTTCCGGGACGGACGGTGGCACAGATACGCAGTATTTT
cdr3_length: 15; d_call: NA; v_call: TRBV21-1; j_call: TRBJ1-1; clone_size: few; cdr3_aa: CASSKVVRQDTEAFF; cdr3_nt: TGTGCCAGCAGCAAAGTGGTCCGGCAGGACACTGAAGCTTTCTTT
cdr3_length: 18; d_call: NA; v_call: TRBV5-1; j_call: TRBJ1-3; clone_size: few; cdr3_aa: CASSLDPPGEASGNTIYF; cdr3_nt: TGCGCCAGCAGCTTGGACCCCCCGGGAGAAGCCTCTGGAAACACCATATATTTT
cdr3_length: 13; d_call: NA; v_call: TRBV5-1; j_call: TRBJ1-4; clone_size: few; cdr3_aa: CASSSGVVEKLFF; cdr3_nt: TGCGCCAGCAGCTCCGGGGTTGTGGAAAAACTGTTTTTT
cdr3_length: 15; d_call: TRBD2; v_call: TRBV7-8; j_call: TRBJ2-1; clone_size: few; cdr3_aa: CASSFSGMGYNEQFF; cdr3_nt: TGTGCCAGCAGCTTTAGCGGGATGGGCTACAATGAGCAGTTCTTC
cdr3_length: 14; d_call: TRBD1; v_call: TRBV28; j_call: TRBJ2-5; clone_size: few; cdr3_aa: CASSLRQGQETQYF; cdr3_nt: TGTGCCAGCAGTCTGCGACAGGGCCAAGAGACCCAGTACTTC
cdr3_length: 19; d_call: NA; v_call: TRBV4-1; j_call: TRBJ1-1; clone_size: few; cdr3_aa: CASSQDQFPQGRSDTEAFF; cdr3_nt: TGCGCCAGCAGCCAAGATCAGTTCCCCCAGGGTAGATCTGACACTGAAGCTTTCTTT
cdr3_length: 13; d_call: NA; v_call: TRBV5-1; j_call: TRBJ1-2; clone_size: few; cdr3_aa: CASSEGANYGYTF; cdr3_nt: TGCGCCAGCAGCGAGGGAGCAAACTATGGCTACACCTTC